Sequencing of this TCR beta chain was carried out in a study of T cell clonality in common variable immunodeficiency. Notes on this clone: The sequenced fragment ends 3 residues before the CDR3 boundary, so the rest is inferred from the germline J gene.

Generated by immunoSEQ multiplex PCR, the TCRdb table keeps only in-frame clones and is missing some. Recorded here are about 66,000 clones, with no singletons, and the ten leading clones hold roughly 1.6%. The CDR3 is 13 amino acids. Per germline, CDR1 GTSNPN and CDR2 SVGIG (reference sequence). The receptor was isolated from a person aged 18 to 70 in good health. The chain uses TRBV30 and TRBJ2-4; maybe TRBD1 (5 bases). Sequenced sample: peripheral blood mononuclear cells. CDR3 DNA (partial): TGTGCCTGGTTTTGGCAGGGAACGCATGGT. Translation gives CAWFWQGTHG. Given in full, the CDR3 is CAWFWQGTHGQYF.